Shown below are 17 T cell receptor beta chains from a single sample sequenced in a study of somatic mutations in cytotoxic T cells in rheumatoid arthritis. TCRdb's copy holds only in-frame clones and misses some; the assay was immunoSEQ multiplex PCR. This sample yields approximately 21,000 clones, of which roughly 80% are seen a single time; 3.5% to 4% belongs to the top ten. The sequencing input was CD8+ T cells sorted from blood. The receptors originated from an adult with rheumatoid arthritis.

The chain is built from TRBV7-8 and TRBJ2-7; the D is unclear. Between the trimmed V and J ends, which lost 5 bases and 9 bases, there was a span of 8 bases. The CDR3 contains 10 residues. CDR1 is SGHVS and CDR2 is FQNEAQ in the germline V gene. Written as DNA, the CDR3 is TGTGCCAGCAGCGCACGGGTGCAGTACTTC. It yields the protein CASSARVQYF.

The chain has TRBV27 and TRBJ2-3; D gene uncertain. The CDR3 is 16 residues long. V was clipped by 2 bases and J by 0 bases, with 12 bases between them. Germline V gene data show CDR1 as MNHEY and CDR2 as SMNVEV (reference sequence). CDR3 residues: CASSLTATESTDTQYF. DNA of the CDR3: TGTGCCAGCAGTTTAACGGCTACTGAGAGCACAGATACGCAGTATTTT.

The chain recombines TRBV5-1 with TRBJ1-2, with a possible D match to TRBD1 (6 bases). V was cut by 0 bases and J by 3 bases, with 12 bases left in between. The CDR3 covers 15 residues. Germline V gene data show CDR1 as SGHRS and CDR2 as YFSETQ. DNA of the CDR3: TGCGCCAGCAGCTTGGGACGGGGGGCCCACTATGGCTACACCTTC. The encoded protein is CASSLGRGAHYGYTF.

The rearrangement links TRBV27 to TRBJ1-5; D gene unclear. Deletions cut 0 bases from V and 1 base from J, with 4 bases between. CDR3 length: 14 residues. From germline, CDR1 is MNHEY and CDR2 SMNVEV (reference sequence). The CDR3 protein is CASSLSVSNQPQHF. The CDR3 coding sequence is TGTGCCAGCAGTTTATCGGTGAGCAATCAGCCCCAGCATTTT.

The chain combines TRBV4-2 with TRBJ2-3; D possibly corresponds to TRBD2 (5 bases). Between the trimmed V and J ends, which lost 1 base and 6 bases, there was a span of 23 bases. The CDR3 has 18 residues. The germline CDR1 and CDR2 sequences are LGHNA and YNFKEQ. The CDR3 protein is CASSQGEFEGPPGDTQYF. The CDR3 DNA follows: TGTGCCAGCAGCCAAGGAGAATTTGAGGGCCCCCCGGGGGATACGCAGTATTTT.

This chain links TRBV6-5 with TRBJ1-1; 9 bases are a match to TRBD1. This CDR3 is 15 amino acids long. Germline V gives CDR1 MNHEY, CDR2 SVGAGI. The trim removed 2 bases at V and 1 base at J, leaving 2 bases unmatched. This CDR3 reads CASSYPGQGNTEAFF. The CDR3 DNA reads TGTGCCAGCAGTTACCCGGGACAGGGGAACACTGAAGCTTTCTTT.

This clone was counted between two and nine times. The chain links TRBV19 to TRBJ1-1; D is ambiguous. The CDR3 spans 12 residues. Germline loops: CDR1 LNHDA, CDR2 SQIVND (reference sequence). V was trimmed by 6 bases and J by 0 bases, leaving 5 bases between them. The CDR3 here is CASSDMNTEAFF. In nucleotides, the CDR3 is TGTGCCAGTAGCGACATGAACACTGAAGCTTTCTTT.

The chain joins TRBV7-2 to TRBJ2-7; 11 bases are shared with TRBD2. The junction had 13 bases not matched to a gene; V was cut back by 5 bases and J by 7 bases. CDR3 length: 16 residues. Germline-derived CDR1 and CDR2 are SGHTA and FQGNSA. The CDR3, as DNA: TGTGCCAGCAGCCCGCTAGCGGGGGGCCCCCCTCGAGAGCAGTACTTC. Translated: CASSPLAGGPPREQYF.

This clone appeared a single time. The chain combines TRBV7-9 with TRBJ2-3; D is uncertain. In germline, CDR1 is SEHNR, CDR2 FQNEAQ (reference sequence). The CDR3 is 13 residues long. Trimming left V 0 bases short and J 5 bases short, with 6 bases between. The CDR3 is CASSLAWGDTQYF. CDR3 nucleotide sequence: TGTGCCAGCAGCTTAGCATGGGGAGATACGCAGTATTTT.

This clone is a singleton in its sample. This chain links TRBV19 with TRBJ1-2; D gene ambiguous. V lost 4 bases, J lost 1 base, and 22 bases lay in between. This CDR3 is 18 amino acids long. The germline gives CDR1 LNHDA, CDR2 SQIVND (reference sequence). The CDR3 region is CASSNPRQDGPVNYGYTF. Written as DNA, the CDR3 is TGTGCCAGTAGTAACCCGAGACAAGACGGACCAGTTAACTATGGCTACACCTTC.

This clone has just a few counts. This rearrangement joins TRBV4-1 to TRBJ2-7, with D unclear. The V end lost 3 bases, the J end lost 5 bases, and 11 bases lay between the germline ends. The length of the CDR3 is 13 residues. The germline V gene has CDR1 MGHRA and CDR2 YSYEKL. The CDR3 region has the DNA TGCGCCAGCAGCCAGGGGATCATCGACGAGCAGTACTTC. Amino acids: CASSQGIIDEQYF.

The CDR3 nucleotides are TGTGCCAGCAGTGGGACAGGGGGCTACAATGAGCAGTTCTTC. This sequence encodes CASSGTGGYNEQFF. The chain employs TRBV6-4 and TRBJ2-1; TRBD1 aligns across 10 bases. The CDR3 runs 14 residues. V shed 4 bases and J 3 bases; nucleotides not matched to a gene: 0. Looked up from germline, CDR1 is MRHNA and CDR2 is SNTAGT.

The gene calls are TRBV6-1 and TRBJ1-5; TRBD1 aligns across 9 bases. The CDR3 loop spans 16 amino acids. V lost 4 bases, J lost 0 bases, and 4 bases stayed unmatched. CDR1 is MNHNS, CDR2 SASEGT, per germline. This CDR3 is CASSAWTGDSNQPQHF. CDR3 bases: TGTGCCAGCAGTGCTTGGACAGGGGATAGCAATCAGCCCCAGCATTTT.

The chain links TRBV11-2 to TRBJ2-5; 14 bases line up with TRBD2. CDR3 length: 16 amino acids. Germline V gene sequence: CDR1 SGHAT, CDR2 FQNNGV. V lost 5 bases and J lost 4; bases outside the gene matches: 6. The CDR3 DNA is TGTGCCAGCAGCAACCCGGGACTAGCGGGGGTAGAGACCCAGTACTTC. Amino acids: CASSNPGLAGVETQYF.

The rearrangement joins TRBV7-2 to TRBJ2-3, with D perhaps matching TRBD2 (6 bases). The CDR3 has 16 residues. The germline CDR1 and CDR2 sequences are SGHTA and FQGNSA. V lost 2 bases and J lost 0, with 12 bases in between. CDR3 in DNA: TGTGCCAGCAGCTTAAACGGGGGAACTAGCACAGATACGCAGTATTTT. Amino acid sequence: CASSLNGGTSTDTQYF.

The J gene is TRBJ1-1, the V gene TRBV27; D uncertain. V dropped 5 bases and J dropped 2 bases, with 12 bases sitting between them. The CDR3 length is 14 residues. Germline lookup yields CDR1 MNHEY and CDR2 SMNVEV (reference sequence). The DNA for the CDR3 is TGTGCCAGCAGTCCCGGTTTAGTCAACACTGAAGCTTTCTTT. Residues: CASSPGLVNTEAFF.

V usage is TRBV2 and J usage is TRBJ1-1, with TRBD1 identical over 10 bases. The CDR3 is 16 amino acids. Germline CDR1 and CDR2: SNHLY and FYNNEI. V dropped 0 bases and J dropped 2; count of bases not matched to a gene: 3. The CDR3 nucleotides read TGTGCCAGCAGTGAAGCGGGACAGGGGATCAACACTGAAGCTTTCTTT. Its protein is CASSEAGQGINTEAFF.